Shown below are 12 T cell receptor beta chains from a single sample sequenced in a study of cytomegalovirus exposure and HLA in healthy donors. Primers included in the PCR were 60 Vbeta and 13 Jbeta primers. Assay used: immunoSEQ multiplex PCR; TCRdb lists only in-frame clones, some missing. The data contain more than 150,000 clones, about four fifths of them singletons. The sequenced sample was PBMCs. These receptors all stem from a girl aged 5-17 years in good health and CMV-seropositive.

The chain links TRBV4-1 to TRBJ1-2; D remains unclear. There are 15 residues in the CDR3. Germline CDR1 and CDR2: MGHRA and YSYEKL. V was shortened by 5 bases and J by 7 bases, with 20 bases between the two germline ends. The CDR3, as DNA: TGCGCCAGCAGCTCCTGGGCCGAAAACTTGGGTGGCTACACCTTC. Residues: CASSSWAENLGGYTF.

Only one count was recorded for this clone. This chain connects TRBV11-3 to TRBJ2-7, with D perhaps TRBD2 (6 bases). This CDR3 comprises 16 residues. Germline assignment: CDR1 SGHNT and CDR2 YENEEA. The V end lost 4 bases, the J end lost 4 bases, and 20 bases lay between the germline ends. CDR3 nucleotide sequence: TGTGCCAGCAGCTCCTCCTACCGGGGGAGCCAATACGAGCAGTACTTC. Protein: CASSSSYRGSQYEQYF.

CDR3: CASSTGQELRFREQYF. DNA for the CDR3: TGCGCCAGCAGCACCGGACAGGAATTGAGGTTCCGGGAGCAGTACTTC. The chain recombines TRBV5-1 with TRBJ2-7; 7 bases match TRBD1. This CDR3 comprises 16 residues. Germline loops: CDR1 SGHRS, CDR2 YFSETQ. The ends lost 4 bases at V and 7 bases at J; junction bases unmatched: 17. Supplemented by reference TRBV5-1 and TRBJ2-7, the full variable domain reads KAGVTQTPRYLIKTRGQQVTLSCSPISGHRSVSWYQQTPGQGLQFLFEYFSETQRNKGNFPGRFSGRQFSNSRSEMNVSTLELGDSALYLCASSTGQELRFREQYFGPGTRLTVT.

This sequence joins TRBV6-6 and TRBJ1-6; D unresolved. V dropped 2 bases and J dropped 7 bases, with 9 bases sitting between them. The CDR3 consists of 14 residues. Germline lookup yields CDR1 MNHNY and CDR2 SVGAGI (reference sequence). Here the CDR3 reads CASSYELSNSPLHF. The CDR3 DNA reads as TGTGCCAGCAGTTACGAGTTGTCGAATTCACCCCTCCACTTT.

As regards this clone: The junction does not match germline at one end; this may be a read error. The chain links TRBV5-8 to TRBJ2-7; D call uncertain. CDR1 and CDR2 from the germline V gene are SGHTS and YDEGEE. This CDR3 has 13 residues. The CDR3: CASTPLIVAEHFF. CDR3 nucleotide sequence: TGTGCCAGCACCCCTCTAATAGTCGCCGAGCACTTTTTC.

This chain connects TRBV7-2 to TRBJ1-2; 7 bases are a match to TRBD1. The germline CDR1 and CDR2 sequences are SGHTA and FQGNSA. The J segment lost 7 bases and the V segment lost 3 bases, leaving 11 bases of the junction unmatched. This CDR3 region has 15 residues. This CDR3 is CASSFFMQGEGGYTF. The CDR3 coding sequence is TGTGCCAGCAGCTTTTTTATGCAGGGGGAAGGTGGCTACACCTTC.

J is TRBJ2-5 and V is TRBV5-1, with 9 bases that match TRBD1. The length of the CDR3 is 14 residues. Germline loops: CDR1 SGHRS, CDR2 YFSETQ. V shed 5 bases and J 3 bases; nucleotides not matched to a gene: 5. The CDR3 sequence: CASRGQGGKETQYF. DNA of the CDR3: TGCGCCAGCAGGGGACAGGGAGGAAAAGAGACCCAGTACTTC. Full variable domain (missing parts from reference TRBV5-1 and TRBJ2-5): KAGVTQTPRYLIKTRGQQVTLSCSPISGHRSVSWYQQTPGQGLQFLFEYFSETQRNKGNFPGRFSGRQFSNSRSEMNVSTLELGDSALYLCASRGQGGKETQYFGPGTRLLVL.

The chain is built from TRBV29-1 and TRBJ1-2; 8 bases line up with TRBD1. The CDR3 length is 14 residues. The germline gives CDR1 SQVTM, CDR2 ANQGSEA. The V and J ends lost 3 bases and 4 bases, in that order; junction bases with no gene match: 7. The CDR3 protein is CSVDGQGGPYGYTF. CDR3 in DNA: TGCAGCGTTGATGGACAGGGAGGGCCCTATGGCTACACCTTC. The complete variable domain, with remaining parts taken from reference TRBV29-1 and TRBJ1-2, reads SAVISQKPSRDICQRGTSLTIQCQVDSQVTMMFWYRQQPGQSLTLIATANQGSEATYESGFVIDKFPISRPNLTFSTLTVSNMSPEDSSIYLCSVDGQGGPYGYTFGSGTRLTVV.

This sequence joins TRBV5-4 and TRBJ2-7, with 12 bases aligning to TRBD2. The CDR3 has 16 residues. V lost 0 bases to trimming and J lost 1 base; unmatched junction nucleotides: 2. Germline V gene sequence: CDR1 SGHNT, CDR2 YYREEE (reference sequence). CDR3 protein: CASSLGGLAGSYEQYF. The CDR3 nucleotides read TGTGCCAGCAGCTTGGGTGGACTAGCGGGGTCCTACGAGCAGTACTTC.

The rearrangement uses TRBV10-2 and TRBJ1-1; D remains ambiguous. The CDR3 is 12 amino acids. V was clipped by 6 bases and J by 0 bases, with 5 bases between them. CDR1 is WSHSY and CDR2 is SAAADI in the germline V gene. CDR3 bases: TGCGCCAGCAGGGGCATGAACACTGAAGCTTTCTTT. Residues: CASRGMNTEAFF.

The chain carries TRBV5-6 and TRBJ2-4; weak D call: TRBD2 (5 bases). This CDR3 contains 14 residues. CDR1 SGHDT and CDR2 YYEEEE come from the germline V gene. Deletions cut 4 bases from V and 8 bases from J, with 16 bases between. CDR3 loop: CASSKPTRADIQYF. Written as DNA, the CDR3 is TGTGCCAGCAGCAAACCCACGAGGGCGGACATTCAGTACTTC.

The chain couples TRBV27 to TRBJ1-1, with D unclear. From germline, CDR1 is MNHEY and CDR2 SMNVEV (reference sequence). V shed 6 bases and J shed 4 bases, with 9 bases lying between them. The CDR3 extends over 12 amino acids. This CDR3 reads CASRRFGTEAFF. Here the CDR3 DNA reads TGTGCCAGCAGGAGGTTCGGCACTGAAGCTTTCTTT.